This T cell receptor beta chain was recorded in a study of regulatory T cells in long-lasting Graves disease. Study context: Prior antithyroid drug treatment in newly diagnosed Graves' patients lasted under 3 months.

Through Arm-PCR of CDR3 regions and iRepertoire HTBI primers, TCR beta libraries were built. MiXCR, run by TCRdb on the multiplex PCR reads, gives a single entry per CDR3 protein. The sample lists under 450,000 distinct CDR3 sequences, 12% seen once, with 18% in the top ten. Many counts were recorded for this clonotype. Its antigen is unidentified. Findings of the study overall: TRBV28, TRBJ1-2 and TRBJ2-5 were segments that persistent disease favored.

As to time point: newly diagnosed GD, antithyroid drugs for less than 3 months. Extracted PBMC RNA gave rise to the TCR library. By American Thyroid Association guidelines, Graves' disease was diagnosed in the cohort. CDR3 size: 14 residues. The V and J ends lost 10 bases and 5 bases, in that order; junction bases with no gene match: 10. Germline lookup yields CDR1 MNHNS and CDR2 SASEGT. These same data were also listed under a study on T cells in Graves' hyperthyroidism and ophthalmopathy. As that report states: Initially, a first-round RT-PCR of the TCR CDR3 employed the HTBI primer set.

The chain couples TRBV6-1 to TRBJ2-3, with 9 bases aligning to TRBD2. This clonotype was obtained from a woman aged 18-29 years with Graves disease. Material: peripheral blood mononuclear cells (PBMCs), obtained at new diagnosis, from a patient treated with antithyroid drugs. The CDR3 bases are TGTGCCACCGGAGGGCGGGGGGGAAGAGATACGCAGTATTTT. It encodes CATGGRGGRDTQYF.